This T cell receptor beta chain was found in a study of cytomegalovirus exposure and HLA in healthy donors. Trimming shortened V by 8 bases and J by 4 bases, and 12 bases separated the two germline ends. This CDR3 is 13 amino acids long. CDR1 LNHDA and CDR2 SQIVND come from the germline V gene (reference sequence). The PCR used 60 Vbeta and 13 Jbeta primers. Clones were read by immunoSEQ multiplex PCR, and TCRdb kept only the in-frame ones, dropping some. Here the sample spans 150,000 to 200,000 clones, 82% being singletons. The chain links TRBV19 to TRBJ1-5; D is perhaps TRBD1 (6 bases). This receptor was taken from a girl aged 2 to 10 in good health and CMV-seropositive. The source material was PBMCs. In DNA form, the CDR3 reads TGTGCCAGTGGGGGCGGGGGGAATCAGCCCCAGCATTTT. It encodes CASGGGGNQPQHF.